This is a list of T cell receptor beta chains from one sample in a study of CD8+ T cells in alopecia areata. Assay: immunoSEQ multiplex PCR; the TCRdb copy retains only in-frame clones and omits some. The table shows about 120,000 clones, with around 58% occurring only once. The source material was CD8+ T cells sorted from blood, sampled at week 4, from a patient treated with tofacitinib. Source of these receptors: a human donor with alopecia areata. CDR3s include the opening cysteine and the closing phenylalanine or tryptophan. A D gene is named only where the DNA matches it firmly. Clone size is given for some rows only: seen once, a few or many times, or a class if the clone is expanded.

CDR3 length: 14; J gene: TRBJ1-5; D gene: -; clone size: -; V gene: TRBV28; CDR3 DNA: TGTGCCAGCAGCTTGACAGGCAGCAATCAGCCCCAGCATTTT; CDR3 protein: CASSLTGSNQPQHF
CDR3 length: 13; J gene: TRBJ1-2; D gene: -; clone size: -; V gene: TRBV30; CDR3 DNA: TGTGCCTGGGAGGGATTGGGCCGGGTTGGCTACACCTTC; CDR3 protein: CAWEGLGRVGYTF
CDR3 length: 13; J gene: TRBJ1-1; D gene: -; clone size: -; V gene: TRBV29-1; CDR3 DNA: TGCAGCGTTGAAATGCAGCCAGGCACTGAAGCTTTCTTT; CDR3 protein: CSVEMQPGTEAFF
CDR3 length: 16; J gene: TRBJ2-7; D gene: TRBD1; clone size: once; V gene: TRBV4-1; CDR3 DNA: TGCGCCAGCAGCTCCGTCACAGGGGGCGCGTCCTACGAGCAGTACTTC; CDR3 protein: CASSSVTGGASYEQYF
CDR3 length: 13; J gene: TRBJ2-7; D gene: -; clone size: few; V gene: TRBV7-7; CDR3 DNA: TGTGCTAGCAGCCTGTCTCTCTCCTACGAGCAGTACTTC; CDR3 protein: CASSLSLSYEQYF
CDR3 length: 14; J gene: TRBJ2-7; D gene: TRBD1; clone size: -; V gene: TRBV4-1; CDR3 DNA: TGCGCCAGCAGCCGGGACAGGGCAGCCTACGAGCAGTACTTC; CDR3 protein: CASSRDRAAYEQYF
CDR3 length: 13; J gene: TRBJ1-2; D gene: TRBD1; clone size: -; V gene: TRBV29-1; CDR3 DNA: TGCAGCGTTGGGGGACAGCTTAGGGATGGCTACACCTTC; CDR3 protein: CSVGGQLRDGYTF
CDR3 length: 15; J gene: TRBJ2-1; D gene: -; clone size: few; V gene: TRBV7-8; CDR3 DNA: TGTGCCAGCAGCTTAGGTGCAGGGGCAGGTAATGAGCAGTTCTTC; CDR3 protein: CASSLGAGAGNEQFF
CDR3 length: 13; J gene: TRBJ2-7; D gene: TRBD1; clone size: -; V gene: TRBV27; CDR3 DNA: TGTGCCAGCAGTGACGACAGGGGGTACGAGCAGTACTTC; CDR3 protein: CASSDDRGYEQYF
CDR3 length: 15; J gene: TRBJ1-2; D gene: -; clone size: -; V gene: TRBV30; CDR3 DNA: TGTGCCTGGAGTGTACTGGTCCGGGGGCGAAGTGGCTACACCTTC; CDR3 protein: CAWSVLVRGRSGYTF
CDR3 length: 15; J gene: TRBJ1-6; D gene: -; clone size: -; V gene: TRBV7-9; CDR3 DNA: TGTGCCAGCAGTCCCCCGAAGGGTTATAATTCACCCCTCCACTTT; CDR3 protein: CASSPPKGYNSPLHF
CDR3 length: 15; J gene: TRBJ1-1; D gene: -; clone size: -; V gene: TRBV29-1; CDR3 DNA: TGCAGCGTTGAAGAGTGGCAGATAATGAACACTGAAGCTTTCTTT; CDR3 protein: CSVEEWQIMNTEAFF
CDR3 length: 16; J gene: TRBJ1-5; D gene: TRBD1; clone size: -; V gene: TRBV28; CDR3 DNA: TGTGCCAGCAGTATGGGGGGACAGGGGGCCAATCAGCCCCAGCATTTT; CDR3 protein: CASSMGGQGANQPQHF
CDR3 length: 15; J gene: TRBJ2-6; D gene: -; clone size: -; V gene: TRBV5-1; CDR3 DNA: TGCGCCAGCAGCTTAGATTCCTCAGGGGCCAACGTCCTGACTTTC; CDR3 protein: CASSLDSSGANVLTF
CDR3 length: 13; J gene: TRBJ2-7; D gene: -; clone size: -; V gene: TRBV13; CDR3 DNA: TGTGCCAGCAGCTTAACCAGTTCCTACGAGCAGTACTTC; CDR3 protein: CASSLTSSYEQYF
CDR3 length: 14; J gene: TRBJ1-2; D gene: TRBD1; clone size: few; V gene: TRBV5-6; CDR3 DNA: TGTGCCAGCAGCTTCGGGACAGGGGGCGAGGGCTACACCTTC; CDR3 protein: CASSFGTGGEGYTF
CDR3 length: 14; J gene: TRBJ2-7; D gene: -; clone size: -; V gene: TRBV11-2; CDR3 DNA: TGTGCCAGCAGCTTTGGTGGGGGGCAGTACGAGCAGTACTTC; CDR3 protein: CASSFGGGQYEQYF
CDR3 length: 13; J gene: TRBJ2-7; D gene: -; clone size: few; V gene: TRBV29-1; CDR3 DNA: TGCAGCGTTGAACGGCTTCTGTCCTACGAGCAGTACTTC; CDR3 protein: CSVERLLSYEQYF
CDR3 length: 12; J gene: TRBJ2-7; D gene: -; clone size: -; V gene: TRBV29-1; CDR3 DNA: TGCAGCGTTGAGGCTGGGCCCTACGAGCAGTACTTC; CDR3 protein: CSVEAGPYEQYF
CDR3 length: 16; J gene: TRBJ1-2; D gene: -; clone size: -; V gene: TRBV30; CDR3 DNA: TGTGCCTGGAGTGTCCCAGAAACCACTGCTAACTATGGCTACACCTTC; CDR3 protein: CAWSVPETTANYGYTF
CDR3 length: 12; J gene: TRBJ2-1; D gene: -; clone size: few; V gene: TRBV30; CDR3 DNA: TGTGCCTGGAGTGTGCGGGATGGTGAGCAGTTCTTC; CDR3 protein: CAWSVRDGEQFF
CDR3 length: 16; J gene: TRBJ2-5; D gene: -; clone size: few; V gene: TRBV29-1; CDR3 DNA: TGCAGCCCAATCGTAGGGCAGGGAAGGAGGGAAGAGACCCAGTACTTC; CDR3 protein: CSPIVGQGRREETQYF
CDR3 length: 15; J gene: TRBJ2-5; D gene: -; clone size: -; V gene: TRBV19; CDR3 DNA: TGTGCCACCAAGGATGGGGAGAGCCTCCAAGAGACCCAGTACTTC; CDR3 protein: CATKDGESLQETQYF